This T cell receptor beta chain appears in the sequencing data of a study of identical twins. Notes on the study in general: Recombination models fit unrelated individuals' TCR alpha sharing but underestimated twins'.

TCRdb used MiXCR to reprocess the 5' RACE reads, holding one entry per CDR3 protein. The table includes approximately 630,000 distinct CDR3 sequences, just over 7% detected once. The table lists this clonotype with a few counts. The antigen remains undetermined. V was shortened by 2 bases and J by 6 bases, with 12 bases between the two germline ends. This CDR3 is built from 14 residues. This sample also belongs to another study, concerning yellow fever vaccine responses in identical twins.

The clonotype originates from a woman aged 18 to 35 in good health. The rearrangement links TRBV12-3 or TRBV12-4 to TRBJ2-3; D is undetermined. Sequenced sample: PBMCs. The CDR3: CASSLSSVRDTQYF. The CDR3 region has the DNA TGTGCCAGCAGTTTAAGTTCCGTGAGGGATACGCAGTATTTT.